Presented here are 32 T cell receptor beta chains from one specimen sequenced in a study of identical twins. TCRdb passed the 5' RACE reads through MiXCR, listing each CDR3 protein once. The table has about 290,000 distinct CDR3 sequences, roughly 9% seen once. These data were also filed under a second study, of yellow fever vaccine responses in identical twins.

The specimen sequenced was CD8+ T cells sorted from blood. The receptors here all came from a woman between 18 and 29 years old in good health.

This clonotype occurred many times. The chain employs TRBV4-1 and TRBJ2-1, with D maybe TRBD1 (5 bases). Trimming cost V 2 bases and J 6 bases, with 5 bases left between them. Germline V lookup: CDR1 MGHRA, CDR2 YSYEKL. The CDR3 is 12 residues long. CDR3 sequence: CASSQQGNEQFF. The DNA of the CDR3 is TGCGCCAGCAGCCAACAGGGCAATGAGCAGTTCTTC.

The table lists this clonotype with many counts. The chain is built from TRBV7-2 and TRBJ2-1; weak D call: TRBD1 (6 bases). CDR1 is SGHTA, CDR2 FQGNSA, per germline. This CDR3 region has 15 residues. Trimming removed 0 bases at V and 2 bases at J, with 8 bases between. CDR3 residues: CASSLAGGTYNEQFF. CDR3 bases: TGTGCCAGCAGCTTAGCAGGGGGTACCTACAATGAGCAGTTCTTC.

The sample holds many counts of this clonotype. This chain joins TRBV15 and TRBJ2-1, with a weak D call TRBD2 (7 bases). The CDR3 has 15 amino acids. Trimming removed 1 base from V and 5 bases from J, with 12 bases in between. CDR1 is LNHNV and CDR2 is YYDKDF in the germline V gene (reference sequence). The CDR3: CATSRGGGSNNEQFF. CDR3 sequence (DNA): TGTGCCACCAGCAGAGGGGGGGGCTCAAACAATGAGCAGTTCTTC.

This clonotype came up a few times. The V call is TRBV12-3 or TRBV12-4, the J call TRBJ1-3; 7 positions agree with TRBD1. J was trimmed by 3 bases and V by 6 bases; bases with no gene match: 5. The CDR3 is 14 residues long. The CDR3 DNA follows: TGTGCCAGCAGGGAGACAGGGATTGGAAACACCATATATTTT. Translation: CASRETGIGNTIYF.

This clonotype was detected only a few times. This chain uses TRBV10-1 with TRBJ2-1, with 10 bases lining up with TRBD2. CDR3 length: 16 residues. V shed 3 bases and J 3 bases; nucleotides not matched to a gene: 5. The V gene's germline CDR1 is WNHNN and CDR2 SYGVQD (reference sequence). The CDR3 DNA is TGCGCCAGCAGTGAATCCGGACTAGCGGACTACAATGAGCAGTTCTTC. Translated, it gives CASSESGLADYNEQFF.

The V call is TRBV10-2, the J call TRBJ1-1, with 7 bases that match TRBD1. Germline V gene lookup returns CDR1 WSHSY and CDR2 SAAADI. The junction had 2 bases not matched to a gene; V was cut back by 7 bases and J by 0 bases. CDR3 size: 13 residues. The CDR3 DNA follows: TGCGCCAGCAAAGGGGGCTTGAACACTGAAGCTTTCTTT. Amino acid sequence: CASKGGLNTEAFF.

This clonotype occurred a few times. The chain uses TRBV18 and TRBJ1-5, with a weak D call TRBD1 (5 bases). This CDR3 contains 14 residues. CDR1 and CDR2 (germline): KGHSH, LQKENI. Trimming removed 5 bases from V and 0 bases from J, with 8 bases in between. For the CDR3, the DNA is TGTGCCAGCTCAGACGACAGTAGCAATCAGCCCCAGCATTTT. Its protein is CASSDDSSNQPQHF.

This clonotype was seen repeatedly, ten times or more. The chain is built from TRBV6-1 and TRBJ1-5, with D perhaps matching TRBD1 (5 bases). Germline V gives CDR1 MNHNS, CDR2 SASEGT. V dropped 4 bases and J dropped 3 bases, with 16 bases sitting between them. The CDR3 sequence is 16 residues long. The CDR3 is CASSVFRGSPNQPQHF. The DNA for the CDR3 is TGTGCCAGCAGTGTTTTTAGGGGATCGCCCAATCAGCCCCAGCATTTT.

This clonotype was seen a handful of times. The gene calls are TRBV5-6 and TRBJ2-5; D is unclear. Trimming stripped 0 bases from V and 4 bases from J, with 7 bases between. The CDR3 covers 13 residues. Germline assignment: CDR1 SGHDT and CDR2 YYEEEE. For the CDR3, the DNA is TGTGCCAGCAGCTTGGCGCAGTTAGAGACCCAGTACTTC. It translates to CASSLAQLETQYF.

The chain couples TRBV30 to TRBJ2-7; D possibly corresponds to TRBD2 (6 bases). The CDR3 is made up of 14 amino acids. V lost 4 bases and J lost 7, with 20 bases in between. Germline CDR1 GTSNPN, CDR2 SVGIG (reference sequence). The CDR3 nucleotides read TGTGCCTGGAATCGGGGGAACTCACTGGGGGAGCAGTACTTC. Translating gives CAWNRGNSLGEQYF.

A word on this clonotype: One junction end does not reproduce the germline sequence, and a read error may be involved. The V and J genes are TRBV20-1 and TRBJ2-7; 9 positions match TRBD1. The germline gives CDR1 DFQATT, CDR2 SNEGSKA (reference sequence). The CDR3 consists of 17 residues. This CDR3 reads CCARDPASSTGGYEQYF. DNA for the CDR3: TGCTGTGCTAGAGATCCCGCCTCTTCGACAGGGGGCTACGAGCAGTACTTC.

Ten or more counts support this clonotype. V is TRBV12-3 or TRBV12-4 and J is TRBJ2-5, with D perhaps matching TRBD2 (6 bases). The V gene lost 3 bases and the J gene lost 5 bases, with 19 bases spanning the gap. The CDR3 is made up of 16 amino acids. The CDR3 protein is CASSFLRDSWGETQYF. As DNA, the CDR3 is TGTGCCAGCAGTTTCCTCCGGGACTCCTGGGGGGAGACCCAGTACTTC.

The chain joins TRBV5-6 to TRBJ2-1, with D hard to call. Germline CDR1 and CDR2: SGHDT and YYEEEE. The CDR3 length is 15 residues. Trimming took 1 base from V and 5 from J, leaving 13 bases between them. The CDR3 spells CASSLLSGEDNEQFF. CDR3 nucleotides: TGTGCCAGCAGCTTGTTGTCAGGAGAAGACAATGAGCAGTTCTTC.

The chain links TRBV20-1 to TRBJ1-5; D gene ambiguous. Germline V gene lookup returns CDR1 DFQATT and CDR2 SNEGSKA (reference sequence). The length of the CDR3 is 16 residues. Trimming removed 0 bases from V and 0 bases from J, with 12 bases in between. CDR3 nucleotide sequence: TGCAGTGCTAGAGAGCTTCCTAGTTATAGCAATCAGCCCCAGCATTTT. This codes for CSARELPSYSNQPQHF.

The CDR3 spells CASSYRDYEAFF. CDR3 nucleotides: TGTGCCAGCAGCTACAGGGACTATGAAGCTTTCTTT. The rearrangement joins TRBV7-9 to TRBJ1-1; perhaps TRBD1 as D (6 bases). This CDR3 has 12 residues. V shed 4 bases and J shed 7 bases, with 10 bases lying between them. Per the germline V gene, CDR1 is SEHNR and CDR2 is FQNEAQ (reference sequence).

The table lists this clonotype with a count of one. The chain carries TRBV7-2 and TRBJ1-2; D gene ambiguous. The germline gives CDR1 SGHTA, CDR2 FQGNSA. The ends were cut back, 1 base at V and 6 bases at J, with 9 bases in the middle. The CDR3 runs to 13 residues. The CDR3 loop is CASSLGSADGYTF. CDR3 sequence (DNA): TGTGCCAGCAGCTTAGGGAGCGCGGATGGCTACACCTTC.

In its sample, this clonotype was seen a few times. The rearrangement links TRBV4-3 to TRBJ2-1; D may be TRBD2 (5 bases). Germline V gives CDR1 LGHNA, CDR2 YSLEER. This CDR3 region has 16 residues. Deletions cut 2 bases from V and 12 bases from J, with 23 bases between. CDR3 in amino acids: CASSQLGDFNGRGQFF. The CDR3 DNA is TGCGCCAGCAGCCAACTTGGGGATTTCAACGGTCGGGGGCAGTTCTTC.

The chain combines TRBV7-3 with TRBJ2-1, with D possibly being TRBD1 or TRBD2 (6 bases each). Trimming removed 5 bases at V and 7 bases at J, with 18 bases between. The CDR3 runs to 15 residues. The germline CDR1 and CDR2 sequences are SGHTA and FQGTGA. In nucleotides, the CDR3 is TGTGCCAGCAGCCCTGTAGGGGGGACACGAAATGAGCAGTTCTTC. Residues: CASSPVGGTRNEQFF. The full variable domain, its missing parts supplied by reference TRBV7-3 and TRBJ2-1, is GAGVSQTPSNKVTEKGKYVELRCDPISGHTALYWYRQSLGQGPEFLIYFQGTGAADDSGLPNDRFFAVRPEGSVSTLKIQRTERGDSAVYLCASSPVGGTRNEQFFGPGTRLTVL.

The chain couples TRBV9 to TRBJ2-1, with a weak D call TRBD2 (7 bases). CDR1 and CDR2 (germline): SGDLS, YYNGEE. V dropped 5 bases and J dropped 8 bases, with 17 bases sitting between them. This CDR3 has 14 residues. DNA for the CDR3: TGTGCCAGCAGACGGGGGGAAGGGGGTTATGAGCAGTTCTTC. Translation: CASRRGEGGYEQFF.

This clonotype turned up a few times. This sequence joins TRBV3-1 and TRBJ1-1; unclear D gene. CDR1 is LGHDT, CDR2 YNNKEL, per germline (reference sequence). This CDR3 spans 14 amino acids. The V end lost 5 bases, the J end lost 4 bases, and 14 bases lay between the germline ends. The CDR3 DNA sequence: TGTGCCAGCAGCGATCGGACTTACCCCACTGAAGCTTTCTTT. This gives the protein CASSDRTYPTEAFF.

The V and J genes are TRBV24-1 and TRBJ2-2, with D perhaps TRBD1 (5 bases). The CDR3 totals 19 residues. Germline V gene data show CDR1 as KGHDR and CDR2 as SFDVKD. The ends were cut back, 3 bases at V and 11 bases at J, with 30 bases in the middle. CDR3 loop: CATSDEPSVGGAVGPELFF. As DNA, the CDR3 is TGTGCCACCAGTGATGAGCCAAGTGTCGGTGGGGCTGTTGGGCCTGAGCTGTTTTTT.

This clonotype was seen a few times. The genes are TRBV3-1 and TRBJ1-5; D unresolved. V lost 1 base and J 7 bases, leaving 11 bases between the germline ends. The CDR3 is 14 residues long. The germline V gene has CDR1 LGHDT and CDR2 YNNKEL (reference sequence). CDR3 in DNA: TGTGCCAGCAGCCAAGTAGAGGGAGGACAGCCCCAGCATTTT. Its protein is CASSQVEGGQPQHF.

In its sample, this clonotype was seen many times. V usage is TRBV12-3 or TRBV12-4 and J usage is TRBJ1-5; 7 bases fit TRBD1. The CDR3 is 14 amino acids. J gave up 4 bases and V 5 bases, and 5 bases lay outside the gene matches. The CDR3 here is CASSGDSQNQPQHF. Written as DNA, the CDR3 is TGTGCCAGCAGTGGGGACAGTCAGAATCAGCCCCAGCATTTT.

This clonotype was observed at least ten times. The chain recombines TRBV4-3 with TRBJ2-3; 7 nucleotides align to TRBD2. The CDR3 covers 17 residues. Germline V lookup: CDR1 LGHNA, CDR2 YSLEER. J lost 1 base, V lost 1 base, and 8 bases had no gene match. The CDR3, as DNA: TGCGCCAGCAGCCAAGCTCTAGCGGCCTGGGGCACAGATACGCAGTATTTT. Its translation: CASSQALAAWGTDTQYF.

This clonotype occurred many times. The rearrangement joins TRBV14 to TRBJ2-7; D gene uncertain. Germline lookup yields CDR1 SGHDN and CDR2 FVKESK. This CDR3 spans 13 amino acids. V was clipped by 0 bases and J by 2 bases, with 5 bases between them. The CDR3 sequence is CASSQEFPYEQYF. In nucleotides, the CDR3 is TGTGCCAGCAGCCAAGAGTTCCCCTACGAGCAGTACTTC. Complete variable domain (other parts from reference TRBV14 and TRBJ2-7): EAGVTQFPSHSVIEKGQTVTLRCDPISGHDNLYWYRRVMGKEIKFLLHFVKESKQDESGMPNNRFLAERTGGTYSTLKVQPAELEDSGVYFCASSQEFPYEQYFGPGTRLTVT.

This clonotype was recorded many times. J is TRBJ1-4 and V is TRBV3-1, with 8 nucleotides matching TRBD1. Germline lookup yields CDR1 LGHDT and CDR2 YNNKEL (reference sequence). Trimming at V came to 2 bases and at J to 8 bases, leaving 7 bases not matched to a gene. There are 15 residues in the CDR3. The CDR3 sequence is CASSQLPGGAEKLFF. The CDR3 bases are TGTGCCAGCAGCCAACTGCCAGGGGGCGCGGAAAAACTGTTTTTT.

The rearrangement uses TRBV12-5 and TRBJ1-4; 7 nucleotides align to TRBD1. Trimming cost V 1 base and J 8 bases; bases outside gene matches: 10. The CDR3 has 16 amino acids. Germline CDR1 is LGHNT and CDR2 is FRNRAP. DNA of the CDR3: TGTGCTAGTGGTTTGGACCAGGGACAGAGGAACGAAAAACTGTTTTTT. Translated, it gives CASGLDQGQRNEKLFF. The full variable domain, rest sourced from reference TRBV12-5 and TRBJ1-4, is DARVTQTPRHKVTEMGQEVTMRCQPILGHNTVFWYRQTMMQGLELLAYFRNRAPLDDSGMPKDRFSAEMPDATLATLKIQPSEPRDSAVYFCASGLDQGQRNEKLFFGSGTQLSVL.

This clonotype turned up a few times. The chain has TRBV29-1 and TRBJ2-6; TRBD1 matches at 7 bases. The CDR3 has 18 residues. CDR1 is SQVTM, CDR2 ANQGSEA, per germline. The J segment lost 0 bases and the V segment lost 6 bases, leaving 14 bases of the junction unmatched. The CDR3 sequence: CSVYTMGQQLSGANVLTF. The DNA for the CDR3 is TGCAGCGTGTATACGATGGGACAGCAACTCTCTGGGGCCAACGTCCTGACTTTC.

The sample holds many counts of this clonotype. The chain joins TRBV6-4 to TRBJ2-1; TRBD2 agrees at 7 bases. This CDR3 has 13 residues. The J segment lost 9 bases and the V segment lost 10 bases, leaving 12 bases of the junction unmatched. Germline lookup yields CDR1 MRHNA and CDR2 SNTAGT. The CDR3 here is CATMSGVHGEQFF. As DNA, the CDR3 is TGTGCCACCATGAGCGGGGTACACGGTGAGCAGTTCTTC.

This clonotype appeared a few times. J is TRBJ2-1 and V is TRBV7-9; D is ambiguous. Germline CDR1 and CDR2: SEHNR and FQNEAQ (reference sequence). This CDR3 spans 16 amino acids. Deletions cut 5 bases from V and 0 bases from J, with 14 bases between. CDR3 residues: CASSLKDGFSYNEQFF. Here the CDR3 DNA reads TGTGCCAGCAGCCTAAAGGACGGATTCTCCTACAATGAGCAGTTCTTC.

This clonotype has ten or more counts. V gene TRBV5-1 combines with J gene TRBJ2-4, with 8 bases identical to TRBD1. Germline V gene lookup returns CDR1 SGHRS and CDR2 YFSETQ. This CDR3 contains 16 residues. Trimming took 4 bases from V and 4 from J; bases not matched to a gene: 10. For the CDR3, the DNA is TGCGCCAGCAGCAACCCCGGGACAGGACCAAAAAACATTCAGTACTTC. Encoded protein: CASSNPGTGPKNIQYF.

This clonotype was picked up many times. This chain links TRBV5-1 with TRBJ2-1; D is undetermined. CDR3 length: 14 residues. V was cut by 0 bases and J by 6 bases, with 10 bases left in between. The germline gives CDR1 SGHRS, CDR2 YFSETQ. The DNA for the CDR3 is TGCGCCAGCAGCTTGGCCACGGGTATCAATGAGCAGTTCTTC. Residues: CASSLATGINEQFF.